These 32 T cell receptor beta chains were sequenced from one sample in a study of read filtering for tumor transcriptome and immune sequencing. The library was built from roughly 400 ng RNA with molecular barcoded adaptors for alpha/delta and beta/gamma chains. TCRdb fed the reads into MiXCR, producing one record per CDR3 protein. The table records around 130,000 distinct CDR3 sequences, 13% of them present only once. Source material: a population of CD138-negative cells sorted from bone marrow. Source of these receptors: a donor aged 40 or older with multiple myeloma.

This clonotype showed up many times. The chain recombines TRBV11-2 with TRBJ1-1, with D perhaps TRBD1 (6 bases). The CDR3 is 14 amino acids. Per the germline V gene, CDR1 is SGHAT and CDR2 is FQNNGV. Deletions cut 5 bases from V and 4 bases from J, with 14 bases between. Here the CDR3 DNA reads TGTGCCAGCAGCCTGGACAGCTGGGGCACTGAAGCTTTCTTT. Translated: CASSLDSWGTEAFF.

This clonotype appeared many times. The chain links TRBV5-4 to TRBJ2-1; D uncertain. The CDR3 runs to 14 residues. V lost 5 bases to trimming and J lost 5 bases, with 14 bases between them. Germline CDR1 and CDR2: SGHNT and YYREEE (reference sequence). CDR3 in DNA: TGTGCCAGCAGTCTCGGGCCATCGAACAATGAGCAGTTCTTC. It translates to CASSLGPSNNEQFF.

This clonotype came up many times. V and J are TRBV6-5 and TRBJ2-1; 8 bases are shared with TRBD1. Germline trimming cut 6 bases from V and 0 bases from J; bases unmatched to any gene: 4. Germline lookup yields CDR1 MNHEY and CDR2 SVGAGI. This CDR3 comprises 15 residues. CDR3 in DNA: TGTGCCAGCAGATCGACAGGGGACTCCTACAATGAGCAGTTCTTC. This encodes CASRSTGDSYNEQFF.

This clonotype was picked up many times. The chain is built from TRBV5-1 and TRBJ2-5; D is unclear. Germline CDR1 is SGHRS and CDR2 is YFSETQ. The V end was cut by 4 bases, the J end by 0 bases, with 4 bases between. The CDR3 spans 12 residues. The CDR3, as DNA: TGCGCCAGCAGCCTGCACCAAGAGACCCAGTACTTC. Its translation is CASSLHQETQYF.

On this clonotype itself: Possible read error: a much larger clone is one base away. J is TRBJ1-2 and V is TRBV2, with a tentative D call TRBD1 (5 bases). This CDR3 contains 13 residues. Germline V gives CDR1 SNHLY, CDR2 FYNNEI. The DNA for the CDR3 is TGTGCCAGCAGTGAACAGGGTACCTATGGCAACACCTTC. Translated, it gives CASSEQGTYGNTF.

This clonotype was counted many times. V usage is TRBV7-2 and J usage is TRBJ2-7, with D possibly being TRBD1 (6 bases). Germline V gene data show CDR1 as SGHTA and CDR2 as FQGNSA. V was clipped by 5 bases and J by 0 bases, with 14 bases between them. The CDR3 runs 15 residues. Written as DNA, the CDR3 is TGTGCCAGCAGCCCCGAGGGGGAGAGCTCCTACGAGCAGTACTTC. It specifies CASSPEGESSYEQYF.

This clonotype was counted at least ten times. V is TRBV25-1 and J is TRBJ2-1; possibly TRBD1 for D (5 bases). The CDR3 is made up of 14 amino acids. V was pared by 2 bases and J by 5 bases, with 10 bases between. CDR1 is MGHDK, CDR2 SYGVNS, per germline. The CDR3 loop is CASSERQGNNEQFF. The DNA of the CDR3 is TGTGCCAGCAGTGAACGGCAGGGAAACAATGAGCAGTTCTTC.

The sample holds many counts of this clonotype. V and J are TRBV3-1 and TRBJ2-1; 7 bases map to TRBD2. The germline V gene encodes CDR1 LGHDT and CDR2 YNNKEL (reference sequence). J was trimmed by 3 bases and V by 3 bases; bases with no gene match: 5. The CDR3 spans 15 residues. CDR3 region: CASSQIPGGYNEQFF. In nucleotides, the CDR3 is TGTGCCAGCAGCCAGATACCGGGAGGCTACAATGAGCAGTTCTTC.

This clonotype was detected many times. CDR3 bases: TGCAGTGCTGGTGGAGGACTAGCGGGAATAGCTGAGCAGTTCTTC. Translating gives CSAGGGLAGIAEQFF. This rearrangement joins TRBV20-1 to TRBJ2-1; 12 bases fit TRBD2. The trim removed 5 bases at V and 9 bases at J, leaving 11 bases unmatched. This CDR3 comprises 15 residues. Germline V gene lookup returns CDR1 DFQATT and CDR2 SNEGSKA (reference sequence).

This clonotype was recorded many times. The V and J genes are TRBV20-1 and TRBJ2-3, with a possible D match to TRBD2 (6 bases). Trimming left V 5 bases short and J 6 bases short, with 15 bases between. CDR1 is DFQATT, CDR2 SNEGSKA, per germline (reference sequence). The CDR3 contains 13 residues. CDR3 loop: CSAARDWRDTQYF. CDR3 bases: TGCAGTGCTGCCCGGGACTGGAGGGATACGCAGTATTTT.

This clonotype was detected many times. This sequence joins TRBV12-3 or TRBV12-4 and TRBJ2-2; D ambiguous. V was cut by 7 bases and J by 1 base, with 16 bases left in between. The CDR3 is 16 residues long. DNA for the CDR3: TGTGCCAGCACCTCGGGCCCTCGAGGGAACACCGGGGAGCTGTTTTTT. This gives the protein CASTSGPRGNTGELFF.

This clonotype was picked up a small number of times. A read error may account for a junction end that differs from germline. The chain employs TRBV18 and TRBJ2-3; no reliable D call. Per germline, CDR1 KGHSH and CDR2 LQKENI. The CDR3 contains 12 residues. This CDR3 is CASLPTADTQYF. The CDR3 DNA follows: TGTGCCAGCTTACCAACGGCAGATACGCAGTATTTT.

This clonotype was found many times. The chain uses TRBV7-2 and TRBJ2-2; TRBD2 aligns across 8 bases. Germline V gene lookup returns CDR1 SGHTA and CDR2 FQGNSA. J gave up 5 bases and V 7 bases, and 12 bases lay outside the gene matches. The CDR3 has 16 residues. The CDR3 DNA reads as TGTGCCAGCACCAGACAAGCGGGAGAAGGGACCGGGGAGCTGTTTTTT. Its protein product is CASTRQAGEGTGELFF.

This clonotype showed up many times. The chain has TRBV19 and TRBJ2-1, with 11 bases lining up with TRBD2. The V segment lost 5 bases and the J segment 8 bases; nucleotides outside the gene matches: 8. The CDR3 runs to 15 residues. The germline CDR1 and CDR2 sequences are LNHDA and SQIVND (reference sequence). CDR3 protein: CASSPLAGGRYEQFF. CDR3 nucleotide sequence: TGTGCCAGTAGTCCTCTAGCGGGAGGCCGCTATGAGCAGTTCTTC.

This clonotype was seen many times. This chain links TRBV20-1 with TRBJ2-1; a possible D gene is TRBD2 (5 bases). Germline V lookup: CDR1 DFQATT, CDR2 SNEGSKA (reference sequence). CDR3 length: 15 residues. V lost 6 bases, J lost 4 bases, and 19 bases lay in between. The CDR3 sequence is CSAQPLAEGYNEQFF. CDR3 bases: TGCAGTGCCCAACCTCTAGCTGAGGGATACAATGAGCAGTTCTTC.

To note about this clonotype: A much bigger clone sits one base away, suggesting this may be a read error. Given the absence of the conserved phenylalanine or tryptophan at the CDR3 end, a read error is likely. The chain recombines TRBV24-1 with TRBJ2-3, with D perhaps matching TRBD2 (5 bases). The CDR3 has 17 residues. V lost 2 bases and J 0 bases, leaving 14 bases between the germline ends. Germline CDR1 KGHDR, CDR2 SFDVKD. CDR3 in amino acids: CATSDSERGPSTDTQYS. The DNA for the CDR3 is TGTGCCACCAGTGATTCCGAGCGAGGGCCTAGCACAGATACGCAGTATTCT.

This clonotype was counted at least ten times. This chain uses TRBV14 with TRBJ1-1; D gene uncertain. The ends were cut back, 0 bases at V and 2 bases at J, with 4 bases in the middle. The CDR3 extends over 13 amino acids. Germline loops: CDR1 SGHDN, CDR2 FVKESK. The CDR3 protein is CASSQDLNTEAFF. The CDR3 DNA reads as TGTGCCAGCAGCCAAGATTTAAACACTGAAGCTTTCTTT. Full variable domain (remainder filled in from reference TRBV14 and TRBJ1-1): EAGVTQFPSHSVIEKGQTVTLRCDPISGHDNLYWYRRVMGKEIKFLLHFVKESKQDESGMPNNRFLAERTGGTYSTLKVQPAELEDSGVYFCASSQDLNTEAFFGQGTRLTVV.

There are many counts of this clonotype. A read error is possible here, since a much larger clone lies one base away. This chain uses TRBV10-3 with TRBJ1-4, with TRBD1 matching over 7 bases. CDR1 is ENHRY, CDR2 SYGVKD, per germline. This CDR3 contains 12 residues. The DNA of the CDR3 is TGTGCCACCAGGGGGACAGATGAAAAACGGTTTTTT. Residues: CATRGTDEKRFF.

This clonotype has a count of ten or more. The V call is TRBV29-1, the J call TRBJ2-1; D is unresolved. With 6 bases removed from V and 7 bases from J, the gap between germline ends came to 13 bases. In germline, CDR1 is SQVTM, CDR2 ANQGSEA. The CDR3 runs to 12 residues. DNA of the CDR3: TGCAGCGTCGGACGCCAGTGGAATGAGCAGTTCTTC. Its protein is CSVGRQWNEQFF.

The rearrangement uses TRBV6-1 and TRBJ1-5, with unresolved D. Germline V gene lookup returns CDR1 MNHNS and CDR2 SASEGT. The CDR3 totals 13 residues. The ends were cut back, 4 bases at V and 6 bases at J, with 10 bases in the middle. The CDR3 is CASSAGSSQPQHF. The CDR3 DNA sequence: TGTGCCAGCAGTGCCGGGTCTTCTCAGCCCCAGCATTTT.

There are many counts of this clonotype. This chain uses TRBV2 with TRBJ1-5, with D possibly being TRBD1 (5 bases). Trimming removed 11 bases at V and 3 bases at J, with 14 bases between. Germline CDR1 is SNHLY and CDR2 is FYNNEI. CDR3 length: 13 amino acids. This CDR3 reads CACKDRNNQPQHF. The CDR3 DNA is TGTGCCTGCAAAGACAGAAACAATCAGCCCCAGCATTTT.

This clonotype occurred a few times. A clone one base away is much larger, so this may be a read error. J is TRBJ2-1 and V is TRBV12-3 or TRBV12-4, with TRBD1 as a possible D gene (6 bases). This CDR3 contains 13 residues. In DNA, the CDR3 is TGTGCCAGCAGCAGGGGAACCTACAATGAGCAGTCCTTC. As protein: CASSRGTYNEQSF.

The table lists this clonotype with many counts. The junction shows a germline mismatch at one end, possibly a read error. This rearrangement joins TRBV7-7 to TRBJ2-5; D remains ambiguous. Germline-derived CDR1 and CDR2 are SSHAT and FNYEAQ (reference sequence). The CDR3 is 13 residues long. CDR3 coding DNA: TGTGCTAGCACATCCGGGTTCCAAGAGACCCAGTACTTC. Its protein is CASTSGFQETQYF.

This clonotype has ten or more counts. The chain joins TRBV20-1 to TRBJ2-7; D may be TRBD2 (6 bases). Trimming shortened V by 2 bases and J by 4 bases, and 6 bases separated the two germline ends. Germline CDR1 reads DFQATT; CDR2 reads SNEGSKA (reference sequence). This CDR3 contains 11 residues. As DNA, the CDR3 is TGCAGTGCTAGACTAGCGTACGAGCAGTACTTC. This sequence encodes CSARLAYEQYF.

Remarks on this clonotype: It is likely a read error, because the conserved phenylalanine at the end of the CDR3 is missing. This sequence joins TRBV6-1 and TRBJ2-7; D tentatively reads TRBD1 or TRBD2 (5 bases each). CDR3 length: 14 amino acids. The germline CDR1 and CDR2 sequences are MNHNS and SASEGT. The ends were cut back, 4 bases at V and 5 bases at J, with 15 bases in the middle. CDR3 residues: CASSAGRLPDEQYL. In DNA, the CDR3 is TGTGCCAGCAGTGCAGGGAGACTACCGGACGAGCAGTACCTC.

About this clonotype itself: A much larger clone lies a single base off, so this may be a read error. This rearrangement joins TRBV5-1 to TRBJ1-1; D gene uncertain. This CDR3 contains 11 residues. CDR1 and CDR2 from the germline V gene are SGHRS and YFSETQ. CDR3: CASGENTDAFF. In DNA, the CDR3 is TGCGCCAGCGGGGAAAACACTGATGCTTTCTTT.

Many counts were recorded for this clonotype. The chain is built from TRBV6-5 and TRBJ2-7; 13 nucleotides align to TRBD2. CDR1 is MNHEY and CDR2 is SVGAGI in the germline V gene. The CDR3 sequence is 15 residues long. J lost 9 bases, V lost 0 bases, and 5 bases had no gene match. CDR3 DNA: TGTGCCAGCAGTTACTCCGGGACTAGCGGGATGGCGCAGTACTTC. Translating it yields CASSYSGTSGMAQYF.

Ten or more counts support this clonotype. The genes are TRBV20-1 and TRBJ2-5; D gene uncertain. The V gene's germline CDR1 is DFQATT and CDR2 SNEGSKA (reference sequence). V lost 2 bases to trimming and J lost 5 bases, with 6 bases between them. The CDR3 runs to 11 residues. In DNA form, the CDR3 reads TGCAGTGCTAGAATAATTGAGACCCAGTACTTC. It is translated as CSARIIETQYF.

This clonotype was seen many times. The gene calls are TRBV5-4 and TRBJ2-7; 7 positions agree with TRBD1. The J segment lost 0 bases and the V segment lost 4 bases, leaving 7 bases of the junction unmatched. The CDR3 spans 15 residues. In germline, CDR1 is SGHNT, CDR2 YYREEE (reference sequence). In nucleotides, the CDR3 is TGTGCCAGCAGCCACGGACAGGAAAGCTCCTACGAGCAGTACTTC. Its translation is CASSHGQESSYEQYF.

This clonotype was seen a handful of times. This may come from a read error, since a much larger clone is one base off. The rearrangement links TRBV7-2 to TRBJ2-5, with 12 bases identical to TRBD2. Germline V CDR1 and CDR2: SGHTA, FQGNSA. The junction had 8 bases not matched to a gene; V was cut back by 5 bases and J by 4 bases. CDR3 length: 16 amino acids. The CDR3 DNA follows: TGTGCCAGCAGCACTCGGACTAGCGGGGTGGGAGAGACCCAGTACTTC. Protein: CASSTRTSGVGETQYF.

This clonotype has at least ten counts. V is TRBV18 and J is TRBJ1-2, with 10 bases aligning to TRBD1. J lost 6 bases, V lost 3 bases, and 10 bases had no gene match. Germline values: CDR1 KGHSH, CDR2 LQKENI. The CDR3 runs to 16 residues. DNA of the CDR3: TGTGCCAGCTCACCGTCTGGGGGACAGGGGCACGATGGCTACACCTTC. It specifies CASSPSGGQGHDGYTF.

This clonotype was seen repeatedly, ten times or more. V gene TRBV6-1 combines with J gene TRBJ1-2, with 9 bases fitting TRBD1. The CDR3 covers 14 residues. With 7 bases clipped from V and 4 bases from J, the junction kept 7 bases outside the gene matches. CDR1 and CDR2 (germline): MNHNS, SASEGT. The CDR3 reads CASKNRGPAYGYTF. In DNA form, the CDR3 reads TGTGCCAGCAAAAACAGGGGGCCGGCCTATGGCTACACCTTC.